This record concerns one T cell receptor beta chain sequence. The source of the sample is a study of OX40 agonist ivuxolimab in advanced cancers. Study overall: The group had a mean age of 60 years, ranged from about 20 to 85, and was just under 85% male.

A history of autoimmune disease or systemic immunosuppression excluded patients. Unmatched junction bases numbered 9, after V lost 4 bases and J lost 0 bases. CDR3 length: 17 residues. Germline V gene data show CDR1 as SEHNR and CDR2 as FQNEAQ (reference sequence). Method: immunoSEQ multiplex PCR; TCRdb's copy keeps in-frame clones and lacks some. The sample holds some 76,000 clones; about 82% are singletons and the top ten take around 1.8%. The receptor comes from an adult with an advanced solid tumor such as melanoma, head and neck, liver or kidney cancer. The sequenced sample was CD4+ or CD8+ T cells sorted from blood, obtained in a trial of the OX40 agonist ivuxolimab. The rearrangement joins TRBV7-9 to TRBJ2-1, with 7 bases aligning to TRBD1. CDR3 in DNA: TGTGCCAGCAGCTCAATAGGGACAGCCGGCTCCTACAATGAGCAGTTCTTC. Encoded protein: CASSSIGTAGSYNEQFF.